This T cell receptor (beta chain) was captured by sequencing in a study of CD8 T cells in ankylosing spondylitis (dated by TCRdb to the late 2010s). Context from the whole study: To find TCR variants linked to disease, the study profiled T cell receptor beta repertoires in ankylosing spondylitis patients and healthy donors. In total, the full study cohort was made up of roughly 110 healthy donors and about two dozen ankylosing spondylitis patients. Samples of peripheral blood were taken, and for ankylosing spondylitis patients, synovial fluid was collected as well. General findings and caveats noted by the study authors: Some of the motif variants had been reported before in the synovial fluid and blood of reactive arthritis patients, a finding that suggests common disease-initiation mechanisms. The disease-linked clones showed a CD8+ phenotype and occurred at relatively low frequencies in peripheral blood. According to the report, matched synovial fluid samples from ankylosing spondylitis patients were significantly enriched for the disease-linked clones. A TCR beta motif of several highly homologous amino acid variants appeared characteristic of blood from ankylosing spondylitis patients.

TCRdb names Illumina HiSeq 2500 as the instrument used. Quantitative 5'-RACE with molecular barcodes was used to prepare TCR beta libraries. The paper's processing steps were these. A new computational method, built on a probabilistic model of VDJ rearrangement, was used to identify disease-linked TCR variants. TCRdb handled the public reads itself, with Q25 trimming in fastp and clone calling in MiXCR, and kept productive beta chains. Rows matching on CDR3 protein sequence are summarized as one entry with the most common DNA and genes. TCRdb's processing, not the authors' own work, is the source of the V and J calls. The sample data list about 340,000 distinct CDR3 sequences, and over 12% of these were observed just once. The ten top clones hold approximately 1% of the sample. From the germline V gene (reference sequence), CDR1 is LGHDT and CDR2 is YNNKEL. Its CDR3 holds 12 amino acids, cysteine through phenylalanine. Of all the DNA, just the CDR3 is kept, 36 bases in frame from base 1.

This clonotype came up a few times. Its antigen has not been determined. One end of the junction does not line up with germline, which may come from a read error. The chain uses TRBV3-1 and TRBJ1-1; confidence is insufficient to name the D gene. This receptor was obtained from a male donor with ankylosing spondylitis or in good health (not recorded which). Sequencing was done on a sample of blood, either unsorted or a sorted T cell fraction (not recorded which). The CDR3 has the sequence CASSQGPTEAFF. The sequenced DNA: TGTGCCAGCAGTCAAGGCCCTACTGAAGCTTTCTTT.